Only a few counts were recorded for the clone carrying this T cell receptor beta chain. Its antigen remains unknown. TCR beta libraries were made by quantitative 5'-RACE with molecular barcodes. TCRdb reanalysed the 5' RACE reads using MiXCR and keeps one entry per CDR3 protein. The profile shows more than 600,000 distinct CDR3 sequences, roughly 19% of them singletons. The data originate from a study of CD8 T cells in ankylosing spondylitis. Study-wide points: Some motif variants were previously reported in reactive arthritis synovial fluid and blood. As for the disease-linked clones, they showed a CD8+ phenotype and occurred at relatively low frequencies in peripheral blood. A motif in TCR beta, a set of under ten highly homologous variants, appeared characteristic of ankylosing spondylitis blood. Reportedly, disease-linked clones are significantly enriched in ankylosing spondylitis patients' matched synovial fluid.

The CDR3 is 14 residues long. Losses at the gene ends were 4 bases for V and 2 bases for J; bases not matched to a gene: 4. This sequence was found in a male donor with ankylosing spondylitis. Material for sequencing was blood, either unsorted or a sorted T cell fraction (not recorded which). This chain joins TRBV12-3 or TRBV12-4 and TRBJ1-2, with 7 positions matching TRBD1. Written as DNA, the CDR3 is TGTGCCAGCAGTTGGACAGGTTTAAACTATGGCTACACCTTC. Protein product: CASSWTGLNYGYTF.